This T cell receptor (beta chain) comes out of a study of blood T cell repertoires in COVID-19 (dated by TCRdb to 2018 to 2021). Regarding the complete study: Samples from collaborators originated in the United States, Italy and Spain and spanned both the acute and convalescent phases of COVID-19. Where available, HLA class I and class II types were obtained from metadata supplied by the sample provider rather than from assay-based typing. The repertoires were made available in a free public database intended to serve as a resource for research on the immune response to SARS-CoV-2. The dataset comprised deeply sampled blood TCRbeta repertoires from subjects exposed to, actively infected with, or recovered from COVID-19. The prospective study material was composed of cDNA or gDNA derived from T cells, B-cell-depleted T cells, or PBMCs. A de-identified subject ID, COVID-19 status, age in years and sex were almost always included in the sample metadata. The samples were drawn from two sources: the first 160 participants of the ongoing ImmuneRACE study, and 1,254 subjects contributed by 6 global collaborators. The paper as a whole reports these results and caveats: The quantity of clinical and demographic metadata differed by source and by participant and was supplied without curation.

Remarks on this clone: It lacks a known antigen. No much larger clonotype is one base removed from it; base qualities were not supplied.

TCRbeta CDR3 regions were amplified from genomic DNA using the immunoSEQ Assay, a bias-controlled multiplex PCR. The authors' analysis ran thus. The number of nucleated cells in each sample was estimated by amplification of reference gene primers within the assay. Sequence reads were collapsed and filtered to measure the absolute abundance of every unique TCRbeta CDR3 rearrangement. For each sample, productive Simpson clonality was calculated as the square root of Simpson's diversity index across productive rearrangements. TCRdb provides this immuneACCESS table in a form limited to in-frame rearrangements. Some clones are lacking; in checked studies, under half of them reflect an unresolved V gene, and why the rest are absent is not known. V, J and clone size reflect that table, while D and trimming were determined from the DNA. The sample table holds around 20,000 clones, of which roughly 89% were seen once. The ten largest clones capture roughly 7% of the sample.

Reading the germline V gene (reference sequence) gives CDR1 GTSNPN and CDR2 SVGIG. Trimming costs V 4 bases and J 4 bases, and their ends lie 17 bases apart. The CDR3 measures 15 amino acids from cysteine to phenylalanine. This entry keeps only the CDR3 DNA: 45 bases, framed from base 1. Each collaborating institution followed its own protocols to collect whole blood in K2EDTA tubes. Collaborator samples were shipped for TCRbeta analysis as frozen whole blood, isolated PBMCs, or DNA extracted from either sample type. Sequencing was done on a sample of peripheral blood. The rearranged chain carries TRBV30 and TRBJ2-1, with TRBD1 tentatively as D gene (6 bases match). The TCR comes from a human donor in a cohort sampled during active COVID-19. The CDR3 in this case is CAWIPPRGAYNEQFF. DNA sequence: TGTGCCTGGATCCCTCCCAGGGGCGCGTACAATGAGCAGTTCTTC. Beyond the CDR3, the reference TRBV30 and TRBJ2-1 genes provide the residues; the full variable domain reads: SQTIHQWPATLVQPVGSPLSLECTVEGTSNPNLYWYRQAAGRGLQLLFYSVGIGQISSEVPQNLSASRPQDRQFILSSKKLLLSDSGFYLCAWIPPRGAYNEQFFGPGTRLTVL.